A single TCR beta chain is shown here with its context. The record originates from a study of blood T cell repertoires in COVID-19. Study background: The samples span acute and convalescent COVID-19 from the United States, Italy and Spain. The cDNA or gDNA used as material had been derived from T cells, B-cell-depleted T cells, or PBMCs.

V was clipped by 2 bases and J by 9 bases; unmatched bases: 6. CDR3 length: 14 amino acids. From germline, CDR1 is KGHSH and CDR2 LQKENI. Per the original methods: Amplification of reference gene primers provided the estimated nucleated cell counts. Using immunoSEQ multiplex PCR, the repertoire was profiled, and TCRdb retains in-frame clones only, with some absent. Clonal size and the V and J genes are those of that table, whereas D and trimming came from the DNA. This table has roughly 200,000 clones, around 84% appearing once. This TCR came from a human donor in a cohort sampled during active COVID-19. The chain uses TRBV18 and TRBJ2-1, with 8 nucleotides matching TRBD2. The specimen was peripheral blood. This CDR3 reads CASSPGPGGVEQFF. In DNA, the CDR3 is TGTGCCAGCTCACCAGGGCCCGGGGGGGTTGAGCAGTTCTTC.